This T cell receptor beta chain was obtained from a study of blood T cell repertoires in COVID-19. Overall study: Donors in the United States, Italy and Spain gave samples during acute or convalescent COVID-19. T cells, B-cell-depleted T cells, or PBMCs supplied cDNA or gDNA.

Germline V gives CDR1 SGHRS, CDR2 YFSETQ. The CDR3 covers 16 residues. Trimming removed 0 bases from V and 1 base from J; junction bases left unmatched: 2. How the authors handled the data: Amplification with reference gene primers provided the estimates of nucleated cell counts. TCRdb's table, derived via immunoSEQ multiplex PCR, lists solely in-frame clones and lacks some. V and J calls and clone size follow that table, whereas D and trimming were derived from the DNA. Altogether approximately 32,000 clones are present, about 91% being singletons, with the ten largest covering 20% to 30%. This chain joins TRBV5-1 and TRBJ1-2, with TRBD1 matching over 11 bases. The clonotype was recovered from a human donor in a cohort sampled during active COVID-19. Sequences were obtained from peripheral blood. The CDR3: CASSLGDRGNNYGYTF. The CDR3 coding sequence is TGCGCCAGCAGCTTGGGGGACAGGGGGAATAACTATGGCTACACCTTC. Looking up the rest from reference TRBV5-1 and TRBJ1-2 gives the full variable domain: KAGVTQTPRYLIKTRGQQVTLSCSPISGHRSVSWYQQTPGQGLQFLFEYFSETQRNKGNFPGRFSGRQFSNSRSEMNVSTLELGDSALYLCASSLGDRGNNYGYTFGSGTRLTVV.